This TCR beta chain came from a study of blood T cells in healthy people across ages. Whole-study findings and limits: Compared with aged donors, long-lived donors showed fewer expanded clones, suggesting selection. The fall in TCR beta diversity per million T cells was roughly linear with age.

Remarks on this clonotype: Antigen specificity is unknown.

Sample-barcoded 5' priming and a J-beta primer mix drove a second PCR of roughly 6 to 12 cycles. TCRdb re-called the 5' RACE reads through MiXCR, storing one row per CDR3 protein. The table lists about 1.6 million distinct CDR3 sequences, roughly 30% of them singletons. Each sample had at least 6 million PBMCs isolated. Sequenced material: blood. The receptor's source is a woman aged 25 to 39 in good health.

CDR3 bases: TGTGCCAGCAAGGCCCGGACAGACGCCTACGAGCAGTACTTC. As protein: CASKARTDAYEQYF. The chain uses TRBV28 and TRBJ2-7; tentatively, D is TRBD1 (6 bases). Germline V CDR1 and CDR2: MDHEN, SYDVKM. This CDR3 has 14 amino acids. Trimming removed 7 bases at V and 2 bases at J, with 15 bases between.